This T cell receptor (beta chain) was recorded in a study of CD8+ T cells in alopecia areata (dated by TCRdb to 2016 to 2018). About the full investigation: Treated patients were enrolled in an open-label pilot trial of oral tofacitinib, 5 to 10 mg twice daily, for moderate-to-severe alopecia areata. Biopsies were taken from tofacitinib-treated patients at baseline and again at 4 and 24 weeks into treatment, and several of those patients also had a later scalp biopsy. The RNA source kit depended on sample type: the PAXgene miRNA kit for fixed scalp, the miRNeasy kit for PBMCs, and the RNeasy kit for mouse skin. Scalp tissue and sorted CD4+ and CD8+ peripheral blood T cells from patchy and totalis/universalis alopecia areata patients and from healthy controls were covered by human TCRbeta sequencing. Patients received tofacitinib for 6 to 18 months and were then followed off drug for 6 months to check for delayed response and recurrence. TCRbeta CDR3 regions were amplified by immunoSEQ multiplex PCR using 35 Vbeta forward and 13 Jbeta reverse primers. High-throughput TCRbeta sequencing was used to examine T cell clonal expansion in alopecia areata in both the C3H/HeJ mouse model and human patients. Scalp clonality was compared across normal scalp (n=4), patchy alopecia areata scalp (n=8), and alopecia totalis/universalis scalp (n=8). Overall study outcomes, separate from this receptor: Shared TCR sequences between patients were less evident than in mice, which may be partly attributable to HLA diversity in the patient population. Compared with normal scalp, lesional scalp had higher clonality and more expanded CD8+ clones, particularly in alopecia totalis/universalis, a pattern that suggests antigenic drive. Unlike mouse skin, where gammadelta T cells dominate, normal human skin contains resident alphabeta T cells that get sequenced too, which complicates analysis of the scalp TCR repertoire.

This specimen's time point label, interpreted: baseline before oral tofacitinib. Lesional scalp punch biopsies and peripheral blood were obtained from alopecia areata patients. PBMCs were separated by density centrifugation and stained for CD3, CD4 and CD8, after which CD4+ and CD8+ T cells were sorted on a FACSAria. Library preparation used the immunoSEQ multiplex PCR assay. RNA was extracted from all samples and reverse transcribed into cDNA as template for TCR sequencing. First-strand cDNA was synthesized with SuperScript III using a 2:1 mix of oligo-dT and random hexamers. A synthetic immune receptor repertoire was used to measure amplification bias, and any remaining bias was corrected computationally. Under the source paper's analysis protocol: Raw reads were preprocessed to remove errors, and CDR3 was defined according to IMGT conventions as the region from the conserved cysteine to phenylalanine. Clonality was computed as 1 minus the Shannon entropy, with the entropy normalized by log2 of the number of productive unique TCRs. Scalp TCRbeta sequences were cross-referenced with sorted blood CD4 and CD8 repertoires so that the CD4 or CD8 identity of scalp clones could be inferred. As stored in TCRdb, this immuneACCESS dataset retains in-frame rearrangements with V and J assigned. A fraction of the clones does not appear; measured against another copy, unresolved V genes explain less than half of the discrepancy, and the remainder lacks a known reason. V and J calls and clone size come straight from that table; D and trimming were deduced from the DNA. This sample is represented by approximately 140,000 clones; over 80% of them were singletons. Jointly, the top ten make up over 13% of the sample.

According to the germline V gene (reference sequence), CDR1 reads SEHNR and CDR2 reads FQNEAQ. There are 15 amino acids in the CDR3, from cysteine to phenylalanine inclusive. Only CDR3 DNA is held: 45 bases, read in frame from base 1. Concerning this clone itself: What this receptor recognizes is not known. Base qualities are not recorded, but no much larger clone differs from it by a single base.

The chain uses TRBV7-9 and TRBJ2-5; a weak D assignment points to TRBD2 (5 bases agree). Gene TRBJ2-7 matches the end of the DNA better, so the J call may be wrong. The sample was CD8+ T cells sorted from blood, taken at week 0. The clonotype originates from a human donor with alopecia areata. This receptor has the CDR3 CASSFKEIGVYEQYF. The bases read TGTGCCAGCAGCTTCAAAGAGATCGGGGTGTACGAGCAGTACTTC.